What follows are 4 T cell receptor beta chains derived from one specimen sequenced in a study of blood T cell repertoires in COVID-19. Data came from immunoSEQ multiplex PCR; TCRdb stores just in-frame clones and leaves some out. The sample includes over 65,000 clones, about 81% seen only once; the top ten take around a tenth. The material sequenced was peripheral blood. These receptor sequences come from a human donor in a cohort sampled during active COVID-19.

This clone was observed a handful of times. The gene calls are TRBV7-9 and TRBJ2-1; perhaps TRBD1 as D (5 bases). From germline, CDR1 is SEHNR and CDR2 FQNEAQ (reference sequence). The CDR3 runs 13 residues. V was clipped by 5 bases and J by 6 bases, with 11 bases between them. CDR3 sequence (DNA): TGTGCCAGCAGCCCCCTCCAGGGCAATGAGCAGTTCTTC. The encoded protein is CASSPLQGNEQFF.

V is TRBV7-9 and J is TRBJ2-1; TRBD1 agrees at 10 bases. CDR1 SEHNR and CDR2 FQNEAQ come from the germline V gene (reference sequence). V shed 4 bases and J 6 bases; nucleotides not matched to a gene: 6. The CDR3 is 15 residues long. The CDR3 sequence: CASSYRDRGPNEQFF. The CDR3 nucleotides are TGTGCCAGCAGCTACCGGGACAGGGGACCCAATGAGCAGTTCTTC. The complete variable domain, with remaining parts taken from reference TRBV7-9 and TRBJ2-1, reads DTGVSQNPRHKITKRGQNVTFRCDPISEHNRLYWYRQTLGQGPEFLTYFQNEAQLEKSRLLSDRFSAERPKGSFSTLEIQRTEQGDSAMYLCASSYRDRGPNEQFFGPGTRLTVL.

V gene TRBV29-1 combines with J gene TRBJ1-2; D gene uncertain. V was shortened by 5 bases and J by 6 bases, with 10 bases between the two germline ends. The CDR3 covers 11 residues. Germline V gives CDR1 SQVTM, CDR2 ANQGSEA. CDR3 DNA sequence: TGCAGCGTTATATTAAATGATGGCTACACCTTC. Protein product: CSVILNDGYTF.

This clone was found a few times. The CDR3 loop reads CASSPADYGGYTF. DNA for the CDR3: TGTGCCAGCAGTCCAGCGGATTACGGAGGCTACACCTTC. The chain joins TRBV14 to TRBJ1-2; D remains unclear. Trimming removed 6 bases at V and 8 bases at J, with 16 bases between. CDR1 and CDR2 from the germline V gene are SGHDN and FVKESK. The CDR3 loop spans 13 amino acids. The whole variable domain, remainder taken from reference TRBV14 and TRBJ1-2, is EAGVTQFPSHSVIEKGQTVTLRCDPISGHDNLYWYRRVMGKEIKFLLHFVKESKQDESGMPNNRFLAERTGGTYSTLKVQPAELEDSGVYFCASSPADYGGYTFGSGTRLTVV.